This TCR beta chain originates from a study of OX40 agonist ivuxolimab in advanced cancers. Trimming left V 1 base short and J 0 bases short, with 6 bases between. CDR3 length: 15 amino acids. Germline V CDR1 and CDR2: SGHVS, FNYEAQ. Assay: immunoSEQ multiplex PCR; the TCRdb copy retains only in-frame clones and omits some. The repertoire includes some 60,000 clones, roughly 89% of them detected once, and 27% sits in the top ten. The receptor comes from an adult with an advanced solid tumor such as melanoma, head and neck, liver or kidney cancer. The specimen comprised CD4+ or CD8+ T cells sorted from blood, sampled in a trial of the OX40 agonist ivuxolimab. The V and J genes are TRBV7-6 and TRBJ1-4; D is perhaps TRBD1 (5 bases). The CDR3 sequence is CASSLVGATNEKLFF. The CDR3 region has the DNA TGTGCCAGCAGCTTAGTAGGGGCAACTAATGAAAAACTGTTTTTT.